A selection of T cell receptor beta chains follows, all from one sample in a study of blood T cell repertoires in COVID-19. Sequenced by immunoSEQ multiplex PCR; TCRdb stores in-frame clones only, minus some. The sample includes hundreds of thousands of clones, roughly 90% seen only once; the top ten take around 1.2%. The specimen was peripheral blood. The origin of the receptors is a man aged 40-55 years with acute or convalescent COVID-19. Both conserved end residues are part of each CDR3. A D gene is named only where the DNA matches it firmly. Not all rows give a size; the values are once, few, many and, for expanded clones, a class.

D gene	V gene	clone size	J gene	CDR3 protein
NA	TRBV28	once	TRBJ1-5	CASSLYLGEFQPQHF
TRBD1	TRBV24-1	NA	TRBJ2-2	CATSDDRVGTGELFF
TRBD1	TRBV13	NA	TRBJ2-7	CASSLGRGQKYEQYF
TRBD2	TRBV9	few	TRBJ2-5	CASSVEVGGLAEETQYF
TRBD1	TRBV5-1	NA	TRBJ2-7	CASSSRDRGVISYEQYF
TRBD2	TRBV5-4	NA	TRBJ2-2	CASSWVAGGPGELFF
NA	TRBV30	NA	TRBJ1-4	CAWSVRGLEKLFF
TRBD1	TRBV28	once	TRBJ1-4	CASSSRGSNEKLFF
NA	TRBV12-3/TRBV12-4	NA	TRBJ1-1	CASSFESTEAFF
NA	TRBV18	NA	TRBJ1-1	CASSRSNRDENTEAFF
TRBD1	TRBV6-5	NA	TRBJ1-5	CASSRTGERQPQHF
TRBD2	TRBV11-3	NA	TRBJ2-1	CASSLAAGGRNEQFF
NA	TRBV7-2	NA	TRBJ2-7	CASTLEGWYEQYF
NA	TRBV4-1	NA	TRBJ1-4	CASSQYNRPATNEKLFF
TRBD1	TRBV6-1	NA	TRBJ2-7	CASSGGTGTGASNPYEQYF
NA	TRBV11-2	NA	TRBJ1-1	CASSLVGVNTEAFF
NA	TRBV2	NA	TRBJ2-7	CASSELLRADEQYF
TRBD2	TRBV9	NA	TRBJ2-1	CASRGTRTKQFF